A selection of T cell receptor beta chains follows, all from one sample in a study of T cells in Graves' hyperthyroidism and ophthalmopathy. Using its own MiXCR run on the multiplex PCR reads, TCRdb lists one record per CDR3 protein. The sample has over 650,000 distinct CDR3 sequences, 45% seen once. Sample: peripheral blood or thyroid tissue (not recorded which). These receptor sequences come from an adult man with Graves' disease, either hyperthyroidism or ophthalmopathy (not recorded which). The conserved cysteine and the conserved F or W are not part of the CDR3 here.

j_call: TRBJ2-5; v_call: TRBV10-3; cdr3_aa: ASSSHWGGEETQY
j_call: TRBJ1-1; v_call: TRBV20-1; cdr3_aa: SARDRRGNTEAF
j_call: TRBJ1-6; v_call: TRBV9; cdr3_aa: ASSPRTGNNPPLH
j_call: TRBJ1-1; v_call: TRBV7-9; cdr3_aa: ASSRDPNTEAF
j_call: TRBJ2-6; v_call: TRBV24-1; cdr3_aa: ATSDPLTGDNVLT
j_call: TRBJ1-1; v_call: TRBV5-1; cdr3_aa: ASSLEGAF
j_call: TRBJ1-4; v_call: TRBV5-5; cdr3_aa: ASSSDGRLF
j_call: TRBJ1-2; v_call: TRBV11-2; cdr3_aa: ASSPSGEYGYT
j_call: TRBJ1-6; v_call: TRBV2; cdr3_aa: ASRTGETYNSPLH
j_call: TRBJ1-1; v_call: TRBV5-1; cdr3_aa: ASSPNRGTSAEAF
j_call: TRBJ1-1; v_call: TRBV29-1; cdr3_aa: SVEDQGRRTEAF
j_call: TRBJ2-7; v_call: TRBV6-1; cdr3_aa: ASSDGQGGYEQY
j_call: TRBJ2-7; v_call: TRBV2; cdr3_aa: ASLTPGQAYEQY
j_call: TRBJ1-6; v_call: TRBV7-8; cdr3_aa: ASSARDGWNSPLH
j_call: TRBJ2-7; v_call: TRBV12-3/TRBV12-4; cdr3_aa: ASSLVSRDEQY
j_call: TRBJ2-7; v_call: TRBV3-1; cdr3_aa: ASSRTGTGGYEQY
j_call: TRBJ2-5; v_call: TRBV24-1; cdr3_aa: ATSDHRGIQETQY
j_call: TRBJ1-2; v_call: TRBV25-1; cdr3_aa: ASSQAGTGGVYGYT
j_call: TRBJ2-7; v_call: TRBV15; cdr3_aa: ATSRGRDSYEQY
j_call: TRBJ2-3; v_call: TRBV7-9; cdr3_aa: ASSLAAGFSTDTQY
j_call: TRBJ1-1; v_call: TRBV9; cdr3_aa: ASSARGNTEAF
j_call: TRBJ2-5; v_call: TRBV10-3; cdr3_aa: AITDRGGETQY
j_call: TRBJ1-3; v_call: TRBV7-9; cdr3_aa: ASSQDPGWVNTIY
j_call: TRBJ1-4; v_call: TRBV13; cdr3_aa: ASSLFRTGVREKLF
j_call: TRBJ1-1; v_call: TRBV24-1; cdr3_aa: ATSDGVLNAEAF
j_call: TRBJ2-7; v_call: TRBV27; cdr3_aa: ASSVGRVYEQY
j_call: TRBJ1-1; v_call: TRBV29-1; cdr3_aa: GVFRREMVTEAF
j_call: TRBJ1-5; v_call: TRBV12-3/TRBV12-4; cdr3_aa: ASSLQGPGNQPQH
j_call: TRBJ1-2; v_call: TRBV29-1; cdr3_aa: SGTMTNANYGYT
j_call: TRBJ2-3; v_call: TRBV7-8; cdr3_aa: ASSPRLAGGDTQY
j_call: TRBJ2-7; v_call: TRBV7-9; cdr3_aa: ATELGQPAYEQY
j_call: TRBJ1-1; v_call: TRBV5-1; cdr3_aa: ASSLEGGLSEAF
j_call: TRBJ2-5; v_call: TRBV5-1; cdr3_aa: ASSWRPVAEYQETQY
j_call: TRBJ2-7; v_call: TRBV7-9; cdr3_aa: ASSRGLAGPYEQY
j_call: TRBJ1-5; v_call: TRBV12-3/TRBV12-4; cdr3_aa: ASKPGQGPNQPQH
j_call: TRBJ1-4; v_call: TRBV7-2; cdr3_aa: ASSQPTNEKLF
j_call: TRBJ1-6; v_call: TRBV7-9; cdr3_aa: ASSLEGAGSPLH
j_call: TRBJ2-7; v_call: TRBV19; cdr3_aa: ASSMGLNSYEQY
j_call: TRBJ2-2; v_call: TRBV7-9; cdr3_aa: ASSYAGVDTGELF
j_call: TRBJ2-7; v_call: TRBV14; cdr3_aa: ASSQGYEQY
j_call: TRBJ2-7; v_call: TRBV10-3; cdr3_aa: AISDVGVTVYEQY
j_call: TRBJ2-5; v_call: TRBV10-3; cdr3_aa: AICSARTQETQY
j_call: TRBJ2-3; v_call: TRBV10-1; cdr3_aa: ASSESGSGGTDTQY
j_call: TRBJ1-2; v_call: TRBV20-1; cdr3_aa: SARTASMANYGYT
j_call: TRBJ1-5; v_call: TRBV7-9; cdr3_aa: ASSSGTVQPQH
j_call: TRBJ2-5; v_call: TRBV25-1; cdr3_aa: ASSYIKTQY